The rows below give T cell receptor beta chains drawn from one sample of a study of T cell responses to AZD1222 COVID-19 vaccine. Generated by immunoSEQ multiplex PCR, the TCRdb table keeps only in-frame clones and is missing some. Of roughly 180,000 clones in the sample, 90% to 95% were seen once. The sample here was peripheral blood, taken 28 days after the second AZD1222 dose. The source is an adult who received the AZD1222 COVID-19 vaccine. Both conserved end residues are part of each CDR3. The D gene is left open where the match is weak. Rows give clone size only sometimes, using once, few, many, or a class for an expanded clone.

V gene	clone size	J gene	D gene	CDR3 DNA	CDR3 protein
TRBV4-1	.	TRBJ1-1	TRBD1	TGCGCCAGCGGAAGACAGGGCGCCACTGAAGCTTTCTTT	CASGRQGATEAFF
TRBV10-3	.	TRBJ1-1	.	TGTGCCATCACGGCAGATAAGTTCCTGAACACTGAAGCTTTCTTT	CAITADKFLNTEAFF
TRBV20-1	.	TRBJ2-7	.	TGCAGTGCTAGCCCGAGCGGGGAGCAGTACTTC	CSASPSGEQYF
TRBV7-8	.	TRBJ2-2	.	TGTGCCAGCAGCCCCTTCCGCGCCTCGACCGGGGAGCTGTTTTTT	CASSPFRASTGELFF
TRBV28	.	TRBJ2-5	.	TGTGCCAGCAGTTTTTGGGAGGAGGAAGAGACCCAGTACTTC	CASSFWEEEETQYF
TRBV19	.	TRBJ2-7	TRBD1	TGTGCCAGTAACCGGGACAGGGTTGGTGGCGAGCAGTACTTC	CASNRDRVGGEQYF
TRBV27	once	TRBJ1-1	TRBD1	TGTGCCAGCAGTCCCGGACAGGGTCTTATGAACACTGAAGCTTTCTTT	CASSPGQGLMNTEAFF
TRBV11-2	.	TRBJ2-3	.	TGTGCCAGCACCAGACGTACGGTAACAGATACGCAGTATTTT	CASTRRTVTDTQYF
TRBV20-1	.	TRBJ1-5	TRBD1	TGCAGTGCTAGTCGCGGGACAGGGGGACGTAGCAATCAGCCCCAGCATTTT	CSASRGTGGRSNQPQHF
TRBV7-9	.	TRBJ1-6	.	TGTGCCAGCAGCTCCCGGTACCACTATTTT	CASSSRYHYF
TRBV28	.	TRBJ1-2	TRBD1	TGTGCCAGCAGTTTACCTAGACAGGGGACACTCTATGGCTACACCTTC	CASSLPRQGTLYGYTF
TRBV28	.	TRBJ1-5	.	TGTGCCAGCAGTTTTTCCGGCAGGACCCAGCCCCAGCATTTT	CASSFSGRTQPQHF
TRBV7-2	.	TRBJ2-7	.	TGTGCCAGCAGCTTAGGATTCGGTGAGGAGCAGTACTTC	CASSLGFGEEQYF
TRBV11-3	few	TRBJ2-1	.	TGTGCCAGCAGCGCTACACAGGGTAATGAGCAGTTCTTC	CASSATQGNEQFF
TRBV4-1	.	TRBJ2-7	TRBD2	TGCGCCAGCAGCCTCTGGAAGACTAGCGGCTCCTACGAGCAGTACTTC	CASSLWKTSGSYEQYF
TRBV28	.	TRBJ1-4	TRBD1	TGTGCCAGCAGCGACCATGACAGGGGGGGTGAAAAACTGTTTTTT	CASSDHDRGGEKLFF
TRBV4-3	.	TRBJ1-1	.	TGCGCCAGCAGCCAAGTTGATTCCCCTGGGACTGAAGCTTTCTTT	CASSQVDSPGTEAFF
TRBV7-7	.	TRBJ1-4	TRBD1	TGTGCTAGCAGCTTAGGTCACAGGGGGCGAGCAACTAATGAAAAACTGTTTTTT	CASSLGHRGRATNEKLFF
TRBV5-1	.	TRBJ2-1	.	TGCGCCAGCAGCTTGTACGGGGCAATCAATGAGCAGTTCTTC	CASSLYGAINEQFF
TRBV5-4	.	TRBJ1-4	.	TGTGCCAGCAGCCCGGGGGTCCGCGGAGAAAAACTGTTTTTT	CASSPGVRGEKLFF
TRBV21-1	.	TRBJ2-1	.	TGTGCCAGCAGCGCATTTACCGGGACAGCTTACAATGAGCAGTTCTTC	CASSAFTGTAYNEQFF
TRBV6-6	.	TRBJ1-1	.	TGTGCCAGCCGTCAATTCGCCCTCTCGGGGAACACTGAAGCTTTCTTT	CASRQFALSGNTEAFF
TRBV7-3	.	TRBJ1-6	.	TGTGCCAGCAGCCACGGGTCAAATTCACCCCTCCACTTT	CASSHGSNSPLHF
TRBV18	once	TRBJ1-6	TRBD1	TGTGCCAGCTCACCGCGAATGCGGACAGGGTACAATTCACCCCTCCACTTT	CASSPRMRTGYNSPLHF
TRBV14	.	TRBJ1-4	.	TGTGCCAGCAGCCAAGATCTCGACAATTTAAAACTGTTTTTT	CASSQDLDNLKLFF
TRBV7-2	.	TRBJ2-7	TRBD2	TGTGCCAGCAGCGGGTGGACTAGCGGGAGCTCCTACGAGCAGTACTTC	CASSGWTSGSSYEQYF
TRBV21-1	.	TRBJ1-1	.	TGTGCCAGCAGCAAAGCTGGGACGCGTACTGAAGCTTTCTTT	CASSKAGTRTEAFF
TRBV27	.	TRBJ2-5	.	TGTGCCAGCAGCCCCTGGAGGGGGCCGTGGGAGACCCAGTACTTC	CASSPWRGPWETQYF